The rows below give T cell receptor beta chains drawn from one sample of a study of T cell responses to AZD1222 COVID-19 vaccine. Sequenced by immunoSEQ multiplex PCR; TCRdb stores in-frame clones only, minus some. Of some 140,000 clones listed, around 90% were seen once; the top ten hold around 1.9%. The sample in question was peripheral blood, obtained 28 days after the second AZD1222 dose. The origin of the receptors is an adult who received the AZD1222 COVID-19 vaccine. Each CDR3 is given with its conserved first and last residue. Each record gives: V gene, J gene, clone size, D gene, CDR3 DNA, CDR3 protein. D genes are given only for firm matches. The size field is filled for only some rows; it gives once, few, many or a size class.

V: TRBV9; J: TRBJ1-1; size: -; D: -; DNA: TGTGCCAGCGGGGTCGGGGGCTCGAACACTGAAGCTTTCTTT; CDR3: CASGVGGSNTEAFF
V: TRBV9; J: TRBJ1-4; size: -; D: -; DNA: TGTGCCAGCAGCCCTCATGGGAAAGGGGATCGTGAAAAACTGTTTTTT; CDR3: CASSPHGKGDREKLFF
V: TRBV18; J: TRBJ1-1; size: -; D: -; DNA: TGTGCCAGCTCACCTAGACAGGTTAATGTGGCTGAAGCTTTCTTT; CDR3: CASSPRQVNVAEAFF
V: TRBV27; J: TRBJ2-1; size: -; D: TRBD2; DNA: TGTGCCAGCAGGAACCATGGGACTAGCGTAACTAATGAGCAGTTCTTC; CDR3: CASRNHGTSVTNEQFF
V: TRBV6-1; J: TRBJ1-5; size: -; D: TRBD1; DNA: TGTGCCAGCAGTGAATGGACAGGGGCCCATCAGCCCCAGCATTTT; CDR3: CASSEWTGAHQPQHF
V: TRBV2; J: TRBJ2-2; size: -; D: -; DNA: TGTGCCAGCAGTGAAAGTGGAGGGATGAACACCGGGGAGCTGTTTTTT; CDR3: CASSESGGMNTGELFF
V: TRBV30; J: TRBJ1-5; size: many; D: -; DNA: TGTGCCTGGAGCGCCCAGTCGGGCAGGGTTGTCAATCAGCCCCAGCATTTT; CDR3: CAWSAQSGRVVNQPQHF
V: TRBV5-1; J: TRBJ1-6; size: -; D: -; DNA: TGCGCCAGCAGCCTAGACAGCCTAAGCTCCTATAATTCACCCCTCCACTTT; CDR3: CASSLDSLSSYNSPLHF
V: TRBV5-6; J: TRBJ1-1; size: few; D: TRBD1; DNA: TGTGCCAGCAGCTTGGACATAGGGACAGTGAACACTGAAGCTTTCTTT; CDR3: CASSLDIGTVNTEAFF
V: TRBV18; J: TRBJ1-3; size: once; D: -; DNA: TGTGCCAGCTCCACCGGGACATCTGGAAACACCATATATTTT; CDR3: CASSTGTSGNTIYF
V: TRBV5-1; J: TRBJ2-1; size: -; D: -; DNA: TGCGCCAGCAGCTACCCGGGGCCACACAATGAGCAGTTCTTC; CDR3: CASSYPGPHNEQFF
V: TRBV6-5; J: TRBJ1-2; size: -; D: TRBD1; DNA: TGTGCCAGCAGTTCCGGGACAGGAGCTTCCTTCTATGGCTACACCTTC; CDR3: CASSSGTGASFYGYTF
V: TRBV5-6; J: TRBJ1-5; size: -; D: -; DNA: TGTGCCAGCAGCCCGGGGGGTGGAGGGCCCCAGCATTTT; CDR3: CASSPGGGGPQHF
V: TRBV3-1/TRBV3-2; J: TRBJ1-2; size: -; D: -; DNA: TGTGCCAGCAGCCACGACGTGGACTATGGCTACACCTTC; CDR3: CASSHDVDYGYTF
V: TRBV4-3; J: TRBJ1-1; size: few; D: TRBD1; DNA: TGCGCCAGCAGCCAAGAACCGGGACAGGGTGGTACTGAAGCTTTCTTT; CDR3: CASSQEPGQGGTEAFF
V: TRBV10-3; J: TRBJ1-5; size: -; D: TRBD1; DNA: TGTGCCATCAGTGGCGAGGGGGCCCAGCCCCAGCATTTT; CDR3: CAISGEGAQPQHF
V: TRBV7-3; J: TRBJ2-1; size: once; D: -; DNA: TGTGCCAGCAGCACCAGGGGGGGACTGGCGGAAGGGGAGCAGTTCTTC; CDR3: CASSTRGGLAEGEQFF
V: TRBV7-2; J: TRBJ2-6; size: -; D: -; DNA: TGTGCCAGCAGCAGGATCGCAGGGTCTGGGGCCAACGTCCTGACTTTC; CDR3: CASSRIAGSGANVLTF
V: TRBV7-3; J: TRBJ2-2; size: -; D: TRBD2; DNA: TGTGCCAGCAGCCAATGGACTAGCGGGAACACCGGGGAGCTGTTTTTT; CDR3: CASSQWTSGNTGELFF
V: TRBV7-9; J: TRBJ2-3; size: -; D: -; DNA: TGTGCCAGCAGCTTAGGTAGGGATACGCAGTATTTT; CDR3: CASSLGRDTQYF
V: TRBV5-8; J: TRBJ1-4; size: -; D: -; DNA: TGTGCCAGCAGTACAGCCGGAGGGGCGATTGAAAAACTGTTTTTT; CDR3: CASSTAGGAIEKLFF
V: TRBV1; J: TRBJ1-5; size: once; D: -; DNA: TGCCCCCTGGTGAGGTGCGGCAATCAGCCCCAGCATTTT; CDR3: CPLVRCGNQPQHF
V: TRBV3-1/TRBV3-2; J: TRBJ1-4; size: -; D: TRBD1; DNA: TGTGCCAGCAGCCAAGGAGCGACAGGGATGGAACTGTTTTTT; CDR3: CASSQGATGMELFF
V: TRBV18; J: TRBJ1-1; size: -; D: TRBD1; DNA: TGTGCCAGCTCACCTCCGGGACAGGGCCCTGAAGCTTTCTTT; CDR3: CASSPPGQGPEAFF
V: TRBV11-3; J: TRBJ1-2; size: -; D: -; DNA: TGTGCCAGCAGCCCCCCCTGGGCCGGGGGCGTATATGGCTACACCTTC; CDR3: CASSPPWAGGVYGYTF
V: TRBV30; J: TRBJ1-1; size: -; D: -; DNA: TGTGCCTGGAGTATGGGGGTTACTGAAGCTTTCTTT; CDR3: CAWSMGVTEAFF
V: TRBV6-5; J: TRBJ1-6; size: -; D: TRBD1; DNA: TGTGCCAGCAGTTATGACAGGGCCGGGGGAAATTCACCCCTCCACTTT; CDR3: CASSYDRAGGNSPLHF
V: TRBV10-3; J: TRBJ2-1; size: -; D: TRBD2; DNA: TGTGCCATCAGTAGCGGGGGGGGGAATGAGCAGTTCTTC; CDR3: CAISSGGGNEQFF
V: TRBV3-1/TRBV3-2; J: TRBJ2-1; size: -; D: TRBD2; DNA: TGTGCCAGCAGCCAAGACTCTAGCGGGGGGAGGAATGAGCAGTTCTTC; CDR3: CASSQDSSGGRNEQFF
V: TRBV19; J: TRBJ1-2; size: -; D: -; DNA: TGTGCCAGTAGCGGAACCGGGACACACATTTATGGCTACACCTTC; CDR3: CASSGTGTHIYGYTF
V: TRBV11-3; J: TRBJ1-2; size: -; D: -; DNA: TGTGCCAGCAGCCCCCGGGAGGGACCTTATGGCTACACCTTC; CDR3: CASSPREGPYGYTF
V: TRBV5-3; J: TRBJ2-6; size: -; D: -; DNA: TGTGCCACCCCGGGGGGACAGGAGCCCTCTGGGGCCAACGTCCTGACTTTC; CDR3: CATPGGQEPSGANVLTF